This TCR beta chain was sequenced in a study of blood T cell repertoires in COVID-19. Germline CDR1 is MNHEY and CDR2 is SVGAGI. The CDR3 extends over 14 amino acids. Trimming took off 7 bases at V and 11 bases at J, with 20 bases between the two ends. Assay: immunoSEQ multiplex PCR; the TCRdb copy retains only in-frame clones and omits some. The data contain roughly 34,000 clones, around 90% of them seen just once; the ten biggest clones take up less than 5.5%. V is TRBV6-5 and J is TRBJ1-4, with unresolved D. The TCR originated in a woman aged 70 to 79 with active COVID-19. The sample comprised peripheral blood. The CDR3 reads CASTSWHRREKLFF. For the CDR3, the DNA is TGTGCCAGCACCTCGTGGCACCGGAGGGAGAAACTGTTTTTT.